The rows below give T cell receptor beta chains drawn from one sample of a study of blood T cell repertoires in COVID-19. Produced via immunoSEQ multiplex PCR; TCRdb's table is partial and in-frame only. The profile shows about 140,000 clones, 88% of them singletons. Sequenced sample: peripheral blood. The source is a woman aged 45-65 years with acute or convalescent COVID-19. CDR3s include the opening cysteine and the closing phenylalanine or tryptophan. Each record gives: V gene, D gene, J gene, clone size, CDR3 DNA, CDR3 protein. The D gene is left open where the match is weak. Rows give clone size only sometimes, using once, few, many, or a class for an expanded clone.

v_gene: TRBV30; d_gene: TRBD1; j_gene: TRBJ1-2; abundance: -; CDR3nt: TGTGCCTGGAGCCCTACAGGGGGCTATGGCTACACCTTC; CDR3aa: CAWSPTGGYGYTF
v_gene: TRBV3-1/TRBV3-2; d_gene: -; j_gene: TRBJ2-1; abundance: -; CDR3nt: TGTGCCAGCAGCCCACGACAGGCCTACAATGAGCAGTTCTTC; CDR3aa: CASSPRQAYNEQFF
v_gene: TRBV5-4; d_gene: -; j_gene: TRBJ1-1; abundance: -; CDR3nt: TGTGCCAGCAGCTTGGGGGGTACAGGGATGAACACTGAAGCTTTCTTT; CDR3aa: CASSLGGTGMNTEAFF
v_gene: TRBV9; d_gene: -; j_gene: TRBJ1-1; abundance: -; CDR3nt: TGTGCCAGCAGCGTATCGACGGGACACTTGAACACTGAAGCTTTCTTT; CDR3aa: CASSVSTGHLNTEAFF
v_gene: TRBV6-6; d_gene: -; j_gene: TRBJ1-4; abundance: -; CDR3nt: TGTGCCAGCAGTTGGAGACGGGAACTGTTTTTT; CDR3aa: CASSWRRELFF
v_gene: TRBV19; d_gene: TRBD2; j_gene: TRBJ2-5; abundance: -; CDR3nt: TGTGCCAGTAGTATAGACCTAGCGGGATTGTACCAAGAGACCCAGTACTTC; CDR3aa: CASSIDLAGLYQETQYF
v_gene: TRBV5-1; d_gene: -; j_gene: TRBJ2-7; abundance: -; CDR3nt: TGCGCCAGCAGCCTCTCAGGGGAGAAGTACTTC; CDR3aa: CASSLSGEKYF
v_gene: TRBV3-1/TRBV3-2; d_gene: TRBD1; j_gene: TRBJ1-2; abundance: -; CDR3nt: TGTGCCAGCAGCCAAGATTGGGCAGGGGGCAAGGCTAACTATGGCTACACCTTC; CDR3aa: CASSQDWAGGKANYGYTF
v_gene: TRBV7-6; d_gene: TRBD2; j_gene: TRBJ2-7; abundance: -; CDR3nt: TGTGCCAGCAGCTTAGAGGGCGGGGGGGCCTACGAGCAGTACTTC; CDR3aa: CASSLEGGGAYEQYF
v_gene: TRBV13; d_gene: -; j_gene: TRBJ2-3; abundance: -; CDR3nt: TGTGCCAGCAGCTTAGTGGCGGGGTTAAGCACAGATACGCAGTATTTT; CDR3aa: CASSLVAGLSTDTQYF
v_gene: TRBV6-2/TRBV6-3; d_gene: -; j_gene: TRBJ1-2; abundance: -; CDR3nt: TGTGCCAGCAGTTACGACCCCGACGTTGAGGTGGTCTATGGCTACACCTTC; CDR3aa: CASSYDPDVEVVYGYTF
v_gene: TRBV9; d_gene: TRBD2; j_gene: TRBJ2-1; abundance: -; CDR3nt: TGTGCCAGCAGCGTAGAGGTTAGCGGGGGTAATGAGCAGTTCTTC; CDR3aa: CASSVEVSGGNEQFF
v_gene: TRBV3-1/TRBV3-2; d_gene: TRBD1; j_gene: TRBJ2-2; abundance: -; CDR3nt: TGTGCCAGCAGCCAATCGGACAGGCCCGGGGAGCTGTTTTTT; CDR3aa: CASSQSDRPGELFF
v_gene: TRBV9; d_gene: -; j_gene: TRBJ1-5; abundance: -; CDR3nt: TGTGCCAGCAGCGTGGGGGGTAGCAATCAGCCCCAGCATTTT; CDR3aa: CASSVGGSNQPQHF
v_gene: TRBV28; d_gene: TRBD1; j_gene: TRBJ2-7; abundance: -; CDR3nt: TGTGCCAGCAGTTTATGGGGTGGACAGGGATCCTACGAGCAGTACTTC; CDR3aa: CASSLWGGQGSYEQYF
v_gene: TRBV6-5; d_gene: TRBD1; j_gene: TRBJ1-2; abundance: -; CDR3nt: TGTGCCACGTGGACAGGAAGGGGTCTTGGCTACACCTTC; CDR3aa: CATWTGRGLGYTF
v_gene: TRBV19; d_gene: -; j_gene: TRBJ2-7; abundance: -; CDR3nt: TGTGCCAGTACTGGGGGGACTGGGGCAATGAAGCAGTACTTC; CDR3aa: CASTGGTGAMKQYF
v_gene: TRBV7-9; d_gene: TRBD2; j_gene: TRBJ2-1; abundance: -; CDR3nt: TGTGCCAGCAGCTTACAGCGGGAGGTAGGTGAGCAGTTCTTC; CDR3aa: CASSLQREVGEQFF
v_gene: TRBV28; d_gene: -; j_gene: TRBJ2-6; abundance: -; CDR3nt: TGTGCCAGCAGTCTCACAGGGATGAGCGGGGCCAACGTCCTGACTTTC; CDR3aa: CASSLTGMSGANVLTF
v_gene: TRBV7-9; d_gene: -; j_gene: TRBJ1-1; abundance: -; CDR3nt: TGTGCCAGCAGCCTGGGACAAATGAACACTGAAGCTTTCTTT; CDR3aa: CASSLGQMNTEAFF
v_gene: TRBV6-5; d_gene: -; j_gene: TRBJ2-1; abundance: -; CDR3nt: TGTGCCAGCGCCGTGCTAGACCGACGGAATGAGCAGTTCTTC; CDR3aa: CASAVLDRRNEQFF
v_gene: TRBV3-1/TRBV3-2; d_gene: -; j_gene: TRBJ1-2; abundance: few; CDR3nt: TGTGCCAGCAGCCAAGCAGGGGACTATGGCTACACCTTC; CDR3aa: CASSQAGDYGYTF
v_gene: TRBV10-3; d_gene: TRBD2; j_gene: TRBJ2-5; abundance: -; CDR3nt: TGTGCCATCAGTGATTCAGCGGGGGAGACCCAGTACTTC; CDR3aa: CAISDSAGETQYF
v_gene: TRBV6-5; d_gene: TRBD1; j_gene: TRBJ1-1; abundance: -; CDR3nt: TGTGCCAGCAGTTTCTTCGGGACAGGCCCCACTGAAGCTTTCTTT; CDR3aa: CASSFFGTGPTEAFF
v_gene: TRBV6-4; d_gene: -; j_gene: TRBJ1-5; abundance: -; CDR3nt: TGTGCCAGCAGTCTAAATAGCAATCAGCCCCAGCATTTT; CDR3aa: CASSLNSNQPQHF
v_gene: TRBV3-1/TRBV3-2; d_gene: -; j_gene: TRBJ2-2; abundance: -; CDR3nt: TGTGCCAGCAGTCCGCTGGGGGGTGACACCGGGGAGCTGTTTTTT; CDR3aa: CASSPLGGDTGELFF
v_gene: TRBV6-5; d_gene: -; j_gene: TRBJ2-5; abundance: -; CDR3nt: TGTGCCAGCAGTACGGACCAAGAGACCCAGTACTTC; CDR3aa: CASSTDQETQYF
v_gene: TRBV15; d_gene: -; j_gene: TRBJ1-5; abundance: -; CDR3nt: TGTGCCACCAGCAGGTCAGGGATTCATCAGCCCCAGCATTTT; CDR3aa: CATSRSGIHQPQHF
v_gene: TRBV7-6; d_gene: TRBD2; j_gene: TRBJ2-5; abundance: once; CDR3nt: TGTGCCAGCAGCCCGCCCCGTGGGCGGGAGGGCCAAGAGACCCAGTACTTC; CDR3aa: CASSPPRGREGQETQYF
v_gene: TRBV14; d_gene: -; j_gene: TRBJ1-1; abundance: -; CDR3nt: TGTGCCAGCAGCCAAGGAGGGGAAGCTTTCTTT; CDR3aa: CASSQGGEAFF
v_gene: TRBV11-1; d_gene: -; j_gene: TRBJ2-2; abundance: -; CDR3nt: TGTGCCAGCAGTGACAGATTCCTAGCCGGGGAGCTGTTTTTT; CDR3aa: CASSDRFLAGELFF
v_gene: TRBV29-1; d_gene: -; j_gene: TRBJ1-1; abundance: -; CDR3nt: TGCAGCGTTGTTATGAACACTGAAGCTTTCTTT; CDR3aa: CSVVMNTEAFF
v_gene: TRBV11-2; d_gene: -; j_gene: TRBJ1-4; abundance: -; CDR3nt: TGTGCCAGCAGCTTAGGTGGAGCAACTAATGAAAAACTGTTTTTT; CDR3aa: CASSLGGATNEKLFF
v_gene: TRBV11-2; d_gene: -; j_gene: TRBJ1-2; abundance: -; CDR3nt: TGTGCCAGCAGCTCTAGAGTGATGAATGGCTACACCTTC; CDR3aa: CASSSRVMNGYTF
v_gene: TRBV9; d_gene: -; j_gene: TRBJ1-5; abundance: -; CDR3nt: TGTGCCAGCAGCCCCCGAGATCAGCCCCAGCATTTT; CDR3aa: CASSPRDQPQHF
v_gene: TRBV5-1; d_gene: -; j_gene: TRBJ2-7; abundance: -; CDR3nt: TGCGCCAGCAGCTTGGCACGGTTCACTGAGGGAACCTACGAGCAGTACTTC; CDR3aa: CASSLARFTEGTYEQYF
v_gene: TRBV18; d_gene: TRBD1; j_gene: TRBJ2-7; abundance: few; CDR3nt: TGTGCCAGCTCACCAAGGGCGACAGGGGGGAACGAGCAGTACTTC; CDR3aa: CASSPRATGGNEQYF
v_gene: TRBV2; d_gene: -; j_gene: TRBJ2-7; abundance: many; CDR3nt: TGTGCCAGCAGTGAAGAGCGGTTCGCCGCGGGGCAGTACTTC; CDR3aa: CASSEERFAAGQYF
v_gene: TRBV2; d_gene: TRBD1; j_gene: TRBJ1-5; abundance: -; CDR3nt: TGTGCCAGCAGTGAAGAGGGGACAGACTATAGCAATCAGCCCCAGCATTTT; CDR3aa: CASSEEGTDYSNQPQHF
v_gene: TRBV6-2/TRBV6-3; d_gene: TRBD1; j_gene: TRBJ2-7; abundance: -; CDR3nt: TGTGCCAGCAGTAAACCGACAGGGGGATCCTACGAGCAGTACTTC; CDR3aa: CASSKPTGGSYEQYF
v_gene: TRBV5-6; d_gene: -; j_gene: TRBJ1-4; abundance: -; CDR3nt: TGTGCCAGCAACGGTGAAAAACTGTTTTTT; CDR3aa: CASNGEKLFF
v_gene: TRBV5-5; d_gene: TRBD2; j_gene: TRBJ2-7; abundance: -; CDR3nt: TGTGCCAGCAGCCCTACTAGCGCCTACGAGCAGTACTTC; CDR3aa: CASSPTSAYEQYF
v_gene: TRBV4-1; d_gene: -; j_gene: TRBJ1-2; abundance: -; CDR3nt: TGCGCCAGCAGCCAAGCGACAGCCTCTAACTATGGCTACACCTTC; CDR3aa: CASSQATASNYGYTF
v_gene: TRBV29-1; d_gene: TRBD1; j_gene: TRBJ1-2; abundance: -; CDR3nt: TGCAGCGCTATATTTGCGCGGACAGGATCCTATGGCTACACCTTC; CDR3aa: CSAIFARTGSYGYTF
v_gene: TRBV9; d_gene: -; j_gene: TRBJ1-4; abundance: -; CDR3nt: TGTGCCAGCAGCGTATCACCGAGGGTCTCGGCGAGTACTAATGAAAAACTGTTTTTT; CDR3aa: CASSVSPRVSASTNEKLFF
v_gene: TRBV24-1; d_gene: TRBD2; j_gene: TRBJ2-2; abundance: -; CDR3nt: TGTGCCACCAGTGAAAGTAGCGGGAGCACCGGGGAGCTGTTTTTT; CDR3aa: CATSESSGSTGELFF
v_gene: TRBV4-2; d_gene: -; j_gene: TRBJ1-3; abundance: -; CDR3nt: TGTGCCAGCAGCCAGGGGGAGGGAGTCTCTGGAAACACCATATATTTT; CDR3aa: CASSQGEGVSGNTIYF
v_gene: TRBV6-5; d_gene: TRBD2; j_gene: TRBJ2-2; abundance: -; CDR3nt: TGTGCCACCGTAGCGGGGGGGCCGGACACCGGGGAGCTGTTTTTT; CDR3aa: CATVAGGPDTGELFF
v_gene: TRBV14; d_gene: -; j_gene: TRBJ1-6; abundance: few; CDR3nt: TGTGCCAGCAGCCAAGGGAGAGACCTTTCACCCCTCCACTTT; CDR3aa: CASSQGRDLSPLHF
v_gene: TRBV7-9; d_gene: -; j_gene: TRBJ1-6; abundance: -; CDR3nt: TGTGCCAGCAGCATGCGCGGGAGTCATAATTCACCCCTCCACTTT; CDR3aa: CASSMRGSHNSPLHF
v_gene: TRBV24-1; d_gene: TRBD2; j_gene: TRBJ2-5; abundance: -; CDR3nt: TGTGCCACCAGTGATTTGTTAGCGGGGGCCCCCCAGGAGACCCAGTACTTC; CDR3aa: CATSDLLAGAPQETQYF
v_gene: TRBV24-1; d_gene: -; j_gene: TRBJ2-2; abundance: -; CDR3nt: TGTGCCACCAGTGATCCGACAGCAAAAACCCCGAACACCGGGGAGCTGTTTTTT; CDR3aa: CATSDPTAKTPNTGELFF